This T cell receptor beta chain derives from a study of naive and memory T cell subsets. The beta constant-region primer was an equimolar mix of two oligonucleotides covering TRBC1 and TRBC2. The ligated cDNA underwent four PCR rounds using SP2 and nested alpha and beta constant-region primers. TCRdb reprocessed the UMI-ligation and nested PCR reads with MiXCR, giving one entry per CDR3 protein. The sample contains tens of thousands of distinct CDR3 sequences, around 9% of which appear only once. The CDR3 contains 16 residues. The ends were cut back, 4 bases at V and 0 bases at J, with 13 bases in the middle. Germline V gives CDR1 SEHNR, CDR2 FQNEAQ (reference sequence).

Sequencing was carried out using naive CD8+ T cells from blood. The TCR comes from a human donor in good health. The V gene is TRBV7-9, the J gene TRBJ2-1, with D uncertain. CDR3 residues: CASSSRALSSYNEQFF. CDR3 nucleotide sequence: TGTGCCAGCAGCTCCAGAGCGTTGAGCTCCTACAATGAGCAGTTCTTC.